These T cell receptor beta chains were read from a single sample in a study of blood T cells in healthy people across ages. One entry per CDR3 protein results from TCRdb running MiXCR on the 5' RACE reads. The data contain over a million distinct CDR3 sequences, 35% to 45% of them singletons. Material: blood. These receptors were collected from a woman aged 18 to 35 in good health. CDR3s include the opening cysteine and the closing phenylalanine or tryptophan. A D gene is named only where the DNA matches it firmly. Size values are once, few and many counts, or a class for expanded clones, and some rows have none.

TRBJ1-2	TRBV27	TRBD1	NA	TGTGCCAGCAGTCCCTCCCGGGACAGGGGATTAGCTAACTATGGCTACAGCTTC	CASSPSRDRGLANYGYSF
TRBJ2-5	TRBV7-2	NA	few	TGTGCCAGCAGCTCCGATAAAGGACTGTCCCAGTACTTC	CASSSDKGLSQYF
TRBJ1-1	TRBV5-1	NA	once	TGCGCCAGCAGCGAAACCATCTTGGGAACTGAAGCTTTCTTT	CASSETILGTEAFF
TRBJ1-5	TRBV4-2	NA	few	TGTGCCAGCAGCCAAGAGACAGGATCCGGCTCGCCCCAGCATTTT	CASSQETGSGSPQHF
TRBJ2-1	TRBV5-1	TRBD1	NA	TGCGCCAGCAGCTGGACAGGGGGCAAGAATGAGCAGTTCTTC	CASSWTGGKNEQFF
TRBJ2-3	TRBV15	TRBD1	few	TGTGCCACCAGCAGAGGCAGGGGGTTGAGCACAGATACGCAGTATTTT	CATSRGRGLSTDTQYF
TRBJ1-1	TRBV29-1	NA	few	TGCAGCGTTGATGGCGTGAACACTGAAGCTTTCTTT	CSVDGVNTEAFF
TRBJ2-7	TRBV29-1	NA	NA	TGCAGCGTTGAAGATCTGGCGGGTCGCTCCTACGAGCAGTACTTC	CSVEDLAGRSYEQYF
TRBJ2-1	TRBV27	NA	few	TGTGCCACACTATCGGACGGCTCCTACAATGAGCAGTTCTTC	CATLSDGSYNEQFF
TRBJ2-5	TRBV20-1	TRBD2	NA	TGCAGTGCTAGAGTGTTTAGCGGGGGGGCCAAAGAGACCCAGTACTTC	CSARVFSGGAKETQYF
TRBJ2-5	TRBV20-1	TRBD2	NA	TGCAGTGCGGCTAGCGGGGGATACAATGAGCAGTACTTC	CSAASGGYNEQYF
TRBJ2-5	TRBV11-2	TRBD2	NA	TGTGCCAGCAGCCCCGGGACTACCCTCCATGAGCAGTACTTC	CASSPGTTLHEQYF
TRBJ2-1	TRBV7-8	NA	NA	TGTGCCAGCAGCCGAGCGACTGTCCGCTCCTACAATGAGCAGTTCTTC	CASSRATVRSYNEQFF
TRBJ1-1	TRBV25-1	TRBD1	NA	TGTGCCAGCAGTGCCGTCACAGGGGGTTATACTGAAGCTTTCTTT	CASSAVTGGYTEAFF
TRBJ2-7	TRBV20-1	TRBD1	few	TGCAGTGCTAGAGTAGGCCCGGGACAGACCTACGAGCAGTACTTC	CSARVGPGQTYEQYF
TRBJ1-2	TRBV20-1	TRBD1	NA	TGCAGTGCAGGGACAGCCCCCTATGGCTACACCTTC	CSAGTAPYGYTF
TRBJ2-5	TRBV11-2	TRBD1	few	TGTGCCAGCAGCTTAAGATGGGACAGGGAAGAGACCCAGTACTTC	CASSLRWDREETQYF
TRBJ2-1	TRBV11-3	TRBD2	few	TGTGCCAGCAGCTTAGGCGCCGGGGGGGCCGAGAATGAGCAGTTCTTC	CASSLGAGGAENEQFF
TRBJ1-1	TRBV24-1	NA	NA	TGTGCCACCAGTGATTCTGAGAGTACTGAAGCTTTCTTT	CATSDSESTEAFF
TRBJ1-2	TRBV12-5	NA	few	TGTGCTGAGGCCGGAACATTCGGCTATGGCTACACCTTC	CAEAGTFGYGYTF
TRBJ2-1	TRBV9	NA	NA	TGTGCCAGCAAACCCGCCGGCTCCTACAATGAGCAGTTCTTC	CASKPAGSYNEQFF
TRBJ2-5	TRBV3-1	TRBD2	NA	TGTGCCAGCAGCAGGGTCCTAGCGGGGGAGCAGTACTTC	CASSRVLAGEQYF
TRBJ2-7	TRBV6-6	NA	few	TGTGCCAGCAGCCGACTCGCTAGACGATCCTACGAGCAGTACTTC	CASSRLARRSYEQYF
TRBJ1-2	TRBV6-5	NA	few	TGTGCCAGCACCCTCGGGGGGGCCTATGGCTACACCTTC	CASTLGGAYGYTF
TRBJ2-1	TRBV6-5	NA	NA	TGTGCCAGCAGTTACGGCGGGGTGGTTCGGGAGCAGTTCTTC	CASSYGGVVREQFF
TRBJ2-3	TRBV25-1	NA	NA	TGTGCCAGCAGTGACTTACCGGTCAAGTATTTT	CASSDLPVKYF